The clone carrying this T cell receptor (beta chain) was found many times. TCRdb reprocessed the reads with MiXCR, giving one entry per CDR3 protein. The sample has approximately 250,000 distinct CDR3 sequences; around 26% are singletons. The CDR3 is 15 amino acids. V shed 3 bases, J shed 6 bases, and the junction held 6 bases outside the gene matches. Germline V lookup: CDR1 MDHEN, CDR2 SYDVKM. The source of the sample is a study of kidney transplant recipient with SARS-CoV-2 infection. The rearrangement links TRBV28 to TRBJ1-5, with 9 bases that match TRBD1. The receptor's source is a young adult male patient who had COVID-19 and was a kidney transplant recipient. Some T cells may originate from the graft donor. The sample consisted of a blood sample, taken at baseline and around day 110 from a kidney transplant recipient. CDR3 coding DNA: TGTGCCAGCAGTTTGGGTGGGACAGGGCTTCAGCCCCAGCATTTT. Translating it yields CASSLGGTGLQPQHF.